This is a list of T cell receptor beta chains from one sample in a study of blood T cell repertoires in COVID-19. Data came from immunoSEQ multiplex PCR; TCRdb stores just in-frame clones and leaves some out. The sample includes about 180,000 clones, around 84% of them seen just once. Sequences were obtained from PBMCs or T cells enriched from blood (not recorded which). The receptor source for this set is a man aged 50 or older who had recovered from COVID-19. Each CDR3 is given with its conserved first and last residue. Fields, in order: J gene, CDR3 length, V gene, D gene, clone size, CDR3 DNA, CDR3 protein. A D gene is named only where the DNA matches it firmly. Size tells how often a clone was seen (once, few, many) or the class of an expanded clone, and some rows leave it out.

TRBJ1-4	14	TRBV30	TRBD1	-	TGTGCCTGGAGTGGGGGGACAGGGGATGAAAAACTGTTTTTT	CAWSGGTGDEKLFF
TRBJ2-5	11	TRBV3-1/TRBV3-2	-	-	TGTGCCAGCAGCCAAGACGGGGCCCAGTACTTC	CASSQDGAQYF
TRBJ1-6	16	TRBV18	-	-	TGTGCCAGCTCACCCGACAGGTTCTCCGGCAATTCACCCCTCCACTTT	CASSPDRFSGNSPLHF
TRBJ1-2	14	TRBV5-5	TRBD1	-	TGTGCCAGCAGCACCGGGACAGGGGGGGTGAGCTACACCTTC	CASSTGTGGVSYTF
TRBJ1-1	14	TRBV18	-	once	TGTGCCAGCTCACAAAATGGAGTGAACACTGAAGCTTTCTTT	CASSQNGVNTEAFF
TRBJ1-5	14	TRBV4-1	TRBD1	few	TGCGCCAGCAGCCAAGCTACAGGGGTTCAGCCCCAGCATTTT	CASSQATGVQPQHF
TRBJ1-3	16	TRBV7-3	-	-	TGTGCCAGCAGCCCGTCGGGTGGGTTATCTGGAAACACCATATATTTT	CASSPSGGLSGNTIYF
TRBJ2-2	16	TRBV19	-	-	TGTGCCAGTAGTATAGTGTCCGGGGCGAACACCGGGGAGCTGTTTTTT	CASSIVSGANTGELFF
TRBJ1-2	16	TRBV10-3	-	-	TGTGCCATCAGTGAGTCCGGGGAGAGTGGATACTATGGCTACACCTTC	CAISESGESGYYGYTF
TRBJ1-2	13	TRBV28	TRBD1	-	TGTGCCAGCAGCCGGGACAGGGGAGGGGGCTACACCTTC	CASSRDRGGGYTF
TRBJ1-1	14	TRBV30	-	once	TGTGCCTGGAGAGGTGAGGCTTTTTCTACTGAAGCTTTCTTT	CAWRGEAFSTEAFF
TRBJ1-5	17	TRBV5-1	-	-	TGCGCCAGCAGCTTGGGACATGGGGACTATAGCAATCAGCCCCAGCATTTT	CASSLGHGDYSNQPQHF
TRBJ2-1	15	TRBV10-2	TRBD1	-	TGCGCCAGCAGCCCGACAGGGGGGTCATACAATGAGCAGTTCTTC	CASSPTGGSYNEQFF
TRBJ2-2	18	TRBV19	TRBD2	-	TGTGCCAGTAGTCCAGCACTAGCGGGGACCGCGAACACCGGGGAGCTGTTTTTT	CASSPALAGTANTGELFF
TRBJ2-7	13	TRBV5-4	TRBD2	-	TGTGCCAGCAGCTTAGCGGGGAGCTACGAGCAGTACTTC	CASSLAGSYEQYF
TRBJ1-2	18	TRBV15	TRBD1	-	TGTGCCACCAGCAGCGTTGTTGGTACCGGACAGGGTAAAGATGGCTACACCTTC	CATSSVVGTGQGKDGYTF
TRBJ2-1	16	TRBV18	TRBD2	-	TGTGCCAGCTCACCACCCAACGGGGGGATGTACAATGAGCAGTTCTTC	CASSPPNGGMYNEQFF